Following are 20 T cell receptor beta chains from one sample sequenced in a study of tumor and adjacent non-tumor tissue in lung cancer (dated by TCRdb to 2017 to 2018). RNA was isolated from bulk unsorted tissue, and RNA quality was assessed with a NanoDrop ND-1000 and an Agilent 2100. For the normal lung samples, distant non-tumor tissue was collected more than 3 cm away from the tumor edge. Library prep was done by multiplex PCR. The sequencer listed for this sample is Illumina HiSeq 2500. Following protocols modified from ARM-PCR, the researchers constructed TCRbeta libraries through three rounds of nested PCR with primers (Table S4). TCRdb cleaned the public reads at Q25 with fastp, built clones with MiXCR and kept in-frame beta chains. Each CDR3 protein appears once, grouped with its most common genes and DNA. The sample yields about 60,000 distinct CDR3 sequences; around two thirds were counted once. In total, the top ten clones hold more than 30% of the sample.

Sequenced: distant non-tumor lung tissue. These receptors all come from a man aged 70 or older with non-small cell lung cancer.

Comments on this clonotype: A much larger clone lies a single base off, so this may be a read error. The CDR3 DNA reads as TGTGCCAGCGGTGGGGGACGGGATAATTCACCCCTCCACTTT. Amino acid sequence: CASGGGRDNSPLHF. The V gene is TRBV2, the J gene TRBJ1-6; perhaps TRBD1 as D (5 bases). The V gene lost 8 bases and the J gene lost 5 bases, with 13 bases spanning the gap. Germline-derived CDR1 and CDR2 are SNHLY and FYNNEI. The CDR3 runs 14 residues.

The chain joins TRBV4-1 to TRBJ1-5; D not certain. The CDR3 covers 15 residues. V lost 1 base, J lost 12 bases, and 19 bases lay in between. Germline V CDR1 and CDR2: MGHRA, YSYEKL. The CDR3 reads CASSQGYGDNRLQHF. The DNA for the CDR3 is TGCGCCAGCAGCCAAGGTTATGGTGACAATCGGCTCCAGCATTTT.

The V gene is TRBV11-2, the J gene TRBJ2-5, with D unclear. CDR3 length equals 14 residues. Germline V gene data show CDR1 as SGHAT and CDR2 as FQNNGV. V was shortened by 5 bases and J by 2 bases, with 12 bases between the two germline ends. CDR3 protein: CASSMSLIQETQYF. The CDR3 coding sequence is TGTGCCAGCAGCATGAGCCTAATTCAAGAGACCCAGTACTTC.

On this clonotype itself: A junction end diverges from the germline sequence, so it may reflect a read error. The chain carries TRBV6-1 and TRBJ2-5; D tentatively fits TRBD1 or TRBD2 (6 bases each). CDR3 size: 17 residues. Germline CDR1 is MNHNS and CDR2 is SASEGT. Written as DNA, the CDR3 is TGTGCCAGCAGTGTCTCGACTATGTGGGGGGCCCAAGAGACCCGGTACTTC. This sequence encodes CASSVSTMWGAQETRYF.

In its sample, this clonotype was seen many times. The chain combines TRBV4-1 with TRBJ2-7; TRBD2 is a possible D gene (5 bases). V shed 1 base and J shed 6 bases, with 13 bases lying between them. The CDR3 consists of 14 residues. Germline values: CDR1 MGHRA, CDR2 YSYEKL. The CDR3 region has the DNA TGCGCCAGCAGCCAAGTCGGGTTCCGGGGCGAGCAGTACTTC. Translation: CASSQVGFRGEQYF.

At least ten counts were recorded for this clonotype. The gene calls are TRBV4-2 and TRBJ2-4; 7 positions agree with TRBD1. Germline assignment: CDR1 LGHNA and CDR2 YNFKEQ. This CDR3 region has 15 residues. J was trimmed by 8 bases and V by 4 bases; bases with no gene match: 11. The CDR3 is CASSRRRDRVDIQYF. In DNA, the CDR3 is TGTGCCAGCAGCCGACGCAGAGACAGGGTGGACATTCAGTACTTC.

With regard to this clonotype: At one end the junction does not follow the germline gene, possibly because of a read error. The CDR3 DNA reads TGTGCCAACAGCATGTCTGGCCGAAACTACGAGCAGTACTTC. Translation gives CANSMSGRNYEQYF. The V and J genes are TRBV5-6 and TRBJ2-7; D is uncertain. CDR1 and CDR2 from the germline V gene are SGHDT and YYEEEE. CDR3 length equals 14 residues.

Notes on this clonotype: One junction end does not reproduce the germline sequence, and a read error may be involved. Here the CDR3 reads CAGRTSGANVLTF. In DNA form, the CDR3 reads TGCGCCGGTCGGACCTCTGGGGCCAACGTCCTGACTTTC. The rearrangement links TRBV11-2 to TRBJ2-6, with D uncertain. The germline V gene encodes CDR1 SGHAT and CDR2 FQNNGV. The CDR3 contains 13 residues.

The rearrangement links TRBV11-3 to TRBJ2-5; maybe TRBD2 (5 bases). Germline V CDR1 and CDR2: SGHNT, YENEEA. The V end was cut by 10 bases, the J end by 1 base, with 19 bases between. The CDR3 is 15 residues long. The CDR3 nucleotides are TGTGCCATCTGCTTAGGACGGAGGCTCCAAGAGACCCAGTACTTC. Translated, it gives CAICLGRRLQETQYF.

With regard to this clonotype: At one end, the junction sequence differs from germline, possibly due to a read error. CDR3 DNA sequence: TGTACCTGGAGTGAACAGGGGGGACGGCAGCCCCAGCATTTT. It codes for CTWSEQGGRQPQHF. V and J are TRBV30 and TRBJ1-5; 8 bases agree with TRBD1. The CDR3 runs to 14 residues. The germline gives CDR1 GTSNPN, CDR2 SVGIG (reference sequence). Full variable domain (outside the CDR3, taken from reference TRBV30 and TRBJ1-5): SQTIHQWPATLVQPVGSPLSLECTVEGTSNPNLYWYRQAAGRGLQLLFYSVGIGQISSEVPQNLSASRPQDRQFILSSKKLLLSDSGFYLCTWSEQGGRQPQHFGDGTRLSIL.

J is TRBJ2-5 and V is TRBV11-2; possible D gene TRBD2, 5 bases. The CDR3 loop spans 12 amino acids. Germline V gene sequence: CDR1 SGHAT, CDR2 FQNNGV. Trimming shortened V by 3 bases and J by 10 bases, and 12 bases separated the two germline ends. CDR3 DNA: TGTGCCAGCAGCTTTTCTTCCGGGGTCCAGTACTTC. Translating gives CASSFSSGVQYF.

For this clonotype: Compared with germline, one end of the junction differs, possibly owing to a read error. The chain links TRBV6-6 to TRBJ2-1; TRBD2 aligns across 8 bases. Germline V gene data show CDR1 as MNHNY and CDR2 as SVGAGI (reference sequence). The CDR3 totals 19 residues. The CDR3 region has the DNA TGTGTCAGCAGACTCCCGACAAGCGGGAGTATAGGGTTCTACAATGAGCAGTCCTTC. It encodes CVSRLPTSGSIGFYNEQSF.

This clonotype was counted only a few times. This may be a read error, as it is one base from a much larger clone. This rearrangement joins TRBV6-1 to TRBJ2-5; perhaps TRBD2 as D (5 bases). Per germline, CDR1 MNHNS and CDR2 SASEGT. The CDR3 contains 13 residues. The CDR3: CASDWTPGESQYF. The CDR3 region has the DNA TGTGCCAGTGACTGGACCCCCGGGGAGAGCCAGTACTTC.

The rearrangement uses TRBV11-3 and TRBJ2-5; 10 positions agree with TRBD2. The CDR3 has 17 amino acids. Germline assignment: CDR1 SGHNT and CDR2 YENEEA. Trimming cost V 6 bases and J 5 bases; bases outside gene matches: 15. The CDR3 DNA reads TGTGCCAGCAGTTTGGGGAGGCTAGCGGGAGTACTTGAGACCCAGTACTTC. It translates to CASSLGRLAGVLETQYF.

In this sample, this clonotype turned up once. The chain uses TRBV6-5 and TRBJ2-1; D remains ambiguous. The CDR3 has 11 residues. Germline V lookup: CDR1 MNHEY, CDR2 SVGAGI. V was pared by 10 bases and J by 8 bases, with 12 bases between. In DNA form, the CDR3 reads TGTGCCATAGCACTTGGTGATGAGCAGTTCTTC. Amino acid sequence: CAIALGDEQFF.

In its sample, this clonotype was seen a few times. Since a much larger clone is just one base distant, this may be a read error. The chain recombines TRBV4-2 with TRBJ2-1; D may be TRBD2 (5 bases). Germline-derived CDR1 and CDR2 are LGHNA and YNFKEQ. This CDR3 is 17 amino acids long. In nucleotides, the CDR3 is TGTGCCAGCAGCCAAGAAGACGGGATAGCCTCCTGCAATGAGCAGTTCTTC. Translating gives CASSQEDGIASCNEQFF.

Turning to this clonotype: One end of the junction does not line up with germline, which may come from a read error. V is TRBV5-1 and J is TRBJ2-2; 8 bases are shared with TRBD1. Germline values: CDR1 SGHRS, CDR2 YFSETQ. CDR3 length: 15 amino acids. The CDR3 sequence: CANSKGQANTGELFF. In DNA, the CDR3 is TGCGCCAACAGCAAGGGACAGGCCAACACCGGGGAGCTGTTTTTT.

This clonotype has just a few counts. At one boundary the junction diverges from the germline segment, which might be a read error. The chain couples TRBV6-1 to TRBJ1-2; no clear D gene. Looked up from germline, CDR1 is MNHNS and CDR2 is SASEGT. This CDR3 has 13 amino acids. CDR3 protein: CASTSNQKDGYIF. Here the CDR3 DNA reads TGTGCCAGCACCTCGAACCAAAAGGATGGCTACATCTTT.

Points on this clonotype: The final CDR3 position lacks the conserved phenylalanine or tryptophan, pointing to a likely read error. This chain joins TRBV4-1 and TRBJ2-1; the match to TRBD2 covers 7 bases. The CDR3 is made up of 16 amino acids. Germline V gives CDR1 MGHRA, CDR2 YSYEKL. For the CDR3, the DNA is TGCGCCACCAGCTACTCGACTAGCCCTGGGTACAACGAGCAGTTCATC. This translates into CATSYSTSPGYNEQFI.

Points on this clonotype: One junction end does not reproduce the germline sequence, and a read error may be involved. This rearrangement joins TRBV6-5 to TRBJ2-7, with D possibly called TRBD1 or TRBD2 (5 bases each). The germline V gene has CDR1 MNHEY and CDR2 SVGAGI. CDR3 length equals 15 residues. CDR3 region: CASGYSSDSGCKQYF. Written as DNA, the CDR3 is TGTGCCAGCGGTTACTCCTCAGACAGCGGATGTAAGCAGTACTTC.